This record covers a single T cell receptor beta chain. TCRdb's table, derived via immunoSEQ multiplex PCR, lists solely in-frame clones and lacks some. The sample records 30,000 or so clones, roughly 78% being singletons. This specimen comes from a study of pediatric ulcerative colitis. The CDR3 is made up of 14 amino acids. With 4 bases removed from V and 9 bases from J, the gap between germline ends came to 16 bases. Germline CDR1 MGHRA, CDR2 YSYEKL. This chain joins TRBV4-1 and TRBJ2-1, with D maybe TRBD2 (7 bases). Material for sequencing was blood. The TCR originated in a boy aged 5-17 years with severe ulcerative colitis. CDR3 in DNA: TGCGCCAGCAGCCCCCTCGGGGCGGGGGCTGAGCAGTTCTTC. Protein product: CASSPLGAGAEQFF.